The present entry profiles one T cell receptor beta chain with its context. This entry belongs to a study of T cell responses to AZD1222 COVID-19 vaccine. Produced via immunoSEQ multiplex PCR; TCRdb's table is partial and in-frame only. This sample has about 180,000 clones; about 91% occur once, and the top ten carry 0.49%. This TCR came from an adult in good health. The material was peripheral blood, obtained on day 0 of AZD1222 vaccination.

The CDR3 region is CASSPRTPGANVLTF. In nucleotides, the CDR3 is TGCGCCAGCAGCCCCAGGACCCCTGGGGCCAACGTCCTGACTTTC. V is TRBV5-1 and J is TRBJ2-6; no clear D. The CDR3 is 15 residues long. V lost 4 bases to trimming and J lost 2 bases, with 10 bases between them. The germline CDR1 and CDR2 sequences are SGHRS and YFSETQ.